This T cell receptor (beta chain) is drawn from a study of pediatric ulcerative colitis. Study results and limitations: This repertoire reflects total lymphocytes rather than subpopulations like regulatory T cells.

Profiling relied on immunoSEQ multiplex PCR, and the TCRdb table lists in-frame clones only, not all of them. The sample yields about 36,000 clones, around four fifths seen once. The V end lost 0 bases, the J end lost 9 bases, and 24 bases lay between the germline ends. This CDR3 has 18 residues. The V gene's germline CDR1 is LGHNA and CDR2 YNFKEQ. On this clone itself: Antigen specificity is unknown.

Sequencing was done on a sample of blood. The chain carries TRBV4-2 and TRBJ2-1, with D maybe TRBD1 (5 bases). The TCR originated in a girl between 10 and 17 years old with moderate ulcerative colitis. This CDR3 is CASSQDLGQRVGAAEQFF. CDR3 nucleotide sequence: TGTGCCAGCAGCCAAGATCTAGGGCAACGGGTAGGGGCTGCTGAGCAGTTCTTC.